This T cell receptor beta chain came from a study of T cell responses to AZD1222 COVID-19 vaccine. The study's findings and limits: The sample set comprised mostly white British donors with more females, and clonal diversity was possibly underestimated. With dominance at 160-218 and 743-854, vaccine-associated CD4 TCRs spanned spike. Only a handful of individuals given AZD1222 were seropositive at baseline.

Germline V gene data show CDR1 as SGHVS and CDR2 as FQNEAQ. The CDR3 spans 15 residues. V dropped 5 bases and J dropped 0; count of bases not matched to a gene: 3. As to this clone: What it binds is not known.

Clones were sequenced by immunoSEQ multiplex PCR, and TCRdb holds only the in-frame ones, with some missing. This sample has about 88,000 clones; about 89% occur once, and the top ten carry about 2.2%. The TCR comes from an adult in good health. Sequenced here: peripheral blood, sampled on day 0 of AZD1222 vaccination. The chain joins TRBV7-8 to TRBJ2-2; 7 nucleotides line up with TRBD1. The CDR3 sequence: CASSRQGANTGELFF. In nucleotides, the CDR3 is TGTGCCAGCAGCCGACAGGGCGCGAACACCGGGGAGCTGTTTTTT.